Listed here is a single TCR beta chain. This sample is drawn from a study of technical replicates of blood from several donors. Assay: immunoSEQ multiplex PCR; the TCRdb copy retains only in-frame clones and omits some. The sample holds about 90,000 clones, around 94% seen once. V lost 4 bases, J lost 9 bases, and 19 bases lay in between. This CDR3 comprises 14 residues. Germline V gene data show CDR1 as SGHRS and CDR2 as YFSETQ. This sequence originates from a human donor in good health. Sequencing was carried out using T cells isolated from PBMCs. The chain carries TRBV5-1 and TRBJ1-1; D not certain. Written as DNA, the CDR3 is TGCGCCAGCAGCGAACGGCCGGAGGGCGTACAAGCTTTCTTT. It specifies CASSERPEGVQAFF.